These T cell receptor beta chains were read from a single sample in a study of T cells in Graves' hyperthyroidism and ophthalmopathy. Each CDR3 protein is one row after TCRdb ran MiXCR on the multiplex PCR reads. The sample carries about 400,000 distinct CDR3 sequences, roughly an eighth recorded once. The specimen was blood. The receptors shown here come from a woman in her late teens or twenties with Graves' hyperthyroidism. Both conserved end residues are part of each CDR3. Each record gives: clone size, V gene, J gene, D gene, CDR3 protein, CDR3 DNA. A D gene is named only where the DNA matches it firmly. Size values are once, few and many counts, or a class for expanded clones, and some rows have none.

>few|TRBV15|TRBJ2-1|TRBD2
CATSRELGWGGRPYNEQFF
TGTGCCACCAGCAGAGAACTGGGGTGGGGCGGGAGACCCTACAATGAGCAGTTCTTC
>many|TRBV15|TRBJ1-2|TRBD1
CATSRGAQGARGYTF
TGTGCCACCAGCAGAGGGGCGCAGGGGGCTAGAGGCTACACCTTC
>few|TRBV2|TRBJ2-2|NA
CASTPNTGGELFF
TGTGCCAGCACTCCTAATACCGGCGGGGAGCTGTTTTTT
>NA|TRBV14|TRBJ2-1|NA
CASSQWGGHNEQFF
TGTGCCAGCAGCCAATGGGGGGGCCACAATGAGCAGTTCTTC
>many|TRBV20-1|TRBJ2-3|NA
CSASKAIRSTDTQYF
TGCAGTGCTAGTAAAGCTATAAGGAGCACAGATACGCAGTATTTT
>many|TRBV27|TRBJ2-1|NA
CASSFEVPYNEQFF
TGTGCCAGCAGTTTCGAGGTTCCCTACAATGAGCAGTTCTTC
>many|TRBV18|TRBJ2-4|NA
CASSGTAKNIQYF
TGTGCCAGCTCAGGGACAGCCAAAAACATTCAGTACTTC
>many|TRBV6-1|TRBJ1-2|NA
CASSGTGAANYGYTF
TGTGCCAGCAGTGGAACAGGAGCAGCTAACTATGGCTACACCTTC
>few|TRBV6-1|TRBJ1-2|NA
CASVRGYGYTF
TGTGCCAGCGTAAGGGGATATGGCTACACCTTC
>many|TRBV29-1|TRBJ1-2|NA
CSADGTVYGYTF
TGCAGCGCGGATGGAACGGTCTATGGCTACACCTTC
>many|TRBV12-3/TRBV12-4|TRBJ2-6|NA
CASSLGQGSSGANVLTF
TGTGCCAGCAGTTTAGGTCAGGGTAGCTCTGGGGCCAACGTCCTGACTTTC
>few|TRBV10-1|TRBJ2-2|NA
CASSGGSGTGELFF
TGCGCCAGCAGTGGTGGGAGCGGCACCGGGGAGCTGTTTTTT
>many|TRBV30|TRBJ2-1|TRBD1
CARLGQGMNNEQFF
TGTGCCCGGTTGGGACAGGGTATGAACAATGAGCAGTTCTTC
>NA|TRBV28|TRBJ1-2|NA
CASRIGRFVMRYTF
TGTGCCAGCAGGATCGGTAGGTTCGTTATGCGCTACACCTTC
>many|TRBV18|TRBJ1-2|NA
CASSRSYGYTF
TGTGCCAGCTCACGAAGCTATGGCTACACCTTC
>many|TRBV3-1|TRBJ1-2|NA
CASSRFHGYTF
TGTGCCAGCAGCCGATTCCATGGCTACACCTTC
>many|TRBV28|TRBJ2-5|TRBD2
CASSPSGSWQETQYF
TGTGCCAGCAGCCCCAGCGGGAGTTGGCAAGAGACCCAGTACTTC
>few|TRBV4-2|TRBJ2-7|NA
CASSQVSLWGSNYEQYF
TGTGCCAGCAGCCAAGTCTCCCTCTGGGGGAGCAACTACGAGCAGTACTTC
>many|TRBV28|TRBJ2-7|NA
CASMGDEQYF
TGTGCCAGCATGGGAGACGAGCAGTACTTC
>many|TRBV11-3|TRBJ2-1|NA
CASAEGPQSNEQFF
TGTGCCAGCGCGGAGGGACCACAATCCAATGAGCAGTTCTTC
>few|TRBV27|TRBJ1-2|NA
CASSPRVGLGYTF
TGTGCCAGCAGTCCCCGAGTAGGCCTCGGCTACACCTTC
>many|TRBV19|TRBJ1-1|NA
CASSSTGTEAFF
TGTGCCAGTAGTTCAACAGGCACTGAAGCTTTCTTT
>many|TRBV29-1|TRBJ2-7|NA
CSVRNRLGSYEQYF
TGCAGCGTGAGGAACAGGTTAGGTTCCTACGAGCAGTACTTC
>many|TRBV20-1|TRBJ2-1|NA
CSAKRLSSYNEQFF
TGCAGTGCCAAGAGGCTCTCCAGCTACAATGAGCAGTTCTTC
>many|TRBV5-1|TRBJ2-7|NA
CASSLSGTYSYEQYF
TGCGCCAGCAGCTTGTCCGGGACATACTCCTACGAGCAGTACTTC
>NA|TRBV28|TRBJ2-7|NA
CASSGQGDSYEQYF
TGTGCCAGCAGTGGCCAGGGCGACTCCTACGAGCAGTACTTC
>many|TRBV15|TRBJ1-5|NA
CATSITSGTSSNQPQHF
TGTGCCACCAGCATCACCTCCGGGACATCGAGCAATCAGCCCCAGCATTTT
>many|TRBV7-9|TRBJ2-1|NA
CASSRWEEEYNEQFF
TGTGCCAGCAGCCGCTGGGAAGAGGAATACAATGAGCAGTTCTTC
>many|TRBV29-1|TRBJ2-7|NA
CSVGPGRNYEQYF
NA
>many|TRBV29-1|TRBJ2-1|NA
CSVAGGGSSYNEQFF
TGCAGCGTTGCAGGGGGGGGGTCCTCCTACAATGAGCAGTTCTTC
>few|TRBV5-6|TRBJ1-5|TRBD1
CASSSDRGRGQPQHF
TGTGCCAGCAGCTCAGACAGGGGGCGAGGTCAGCCCCAGCATTTT
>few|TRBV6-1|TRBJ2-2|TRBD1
CASSENRGSTGELFF
TGTGCCAGCAGTGAAAACAGGGGAAGCACCGGGGAGCTGTTTTTT
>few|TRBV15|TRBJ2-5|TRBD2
CATSGRGLAGPGVETQYF
TGTGCCACCAGCGGGCGGGGACTAGCGGGCCCAGGGGTCGAGACCCAGTACTTC
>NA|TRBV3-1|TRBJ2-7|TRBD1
CASSQRDRSREQYF
TGTGCCAGCAGCCAAAGGGACAGGTCGAGGGAGCAGTACTTC
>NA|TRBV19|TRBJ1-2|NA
CASSTTPPEANYGYTF
TGTGCCAGTAGTACGACCCCCCCGGAAGCTAACTATGGCTACACCTTC
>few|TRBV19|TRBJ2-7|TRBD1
CASSIWDRGSYEQYF
TGTGCCAGTAGTATCTGGGACAGGGGATCCTACGAGCAGTACTTC
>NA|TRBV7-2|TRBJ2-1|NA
CASSFPGDHNEQFF
TGTGCCAGCAGTTTCCCCGGGGACCATAATGAGCAGTTCTTC
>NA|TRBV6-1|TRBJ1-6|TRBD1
CASSRDRSSYNSPLHF
TGTGCCAGCAGCCGGGACAGGAGCTCCTATAATTCACCCCTCCACTTT
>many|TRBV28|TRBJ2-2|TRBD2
CASTSGRAGELFF
TGTGCCAGCACTAGCGGGAGGGCCGGGGAGCTGTTTTTT
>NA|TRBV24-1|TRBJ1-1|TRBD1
CATSPGQGAWDTEAFF
TGTGCCACCAGCCCTGGACAGGGGGCGTGGGACACTGAAGCTTTCTTT
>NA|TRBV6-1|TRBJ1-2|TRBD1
CASRLTGASGYTF
TGTGCCAGCAGACTGACAGGGGCGAGTGGCTACACCTTC
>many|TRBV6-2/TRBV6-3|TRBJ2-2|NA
CASSKTRTGELFF
TGTGCCAGCAGTAAGACACGTACCGGGGAGCTGTTTTTT
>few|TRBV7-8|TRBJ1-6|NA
CASSLTTGGGSPLHF
TGTGCCAGCAGCTTAACGACAGGCGGAGGTTCACCCCTCCACTTT
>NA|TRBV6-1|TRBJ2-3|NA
CATSLAASTDTQYF
TGTGCCACCTCCCTAGCAGCAAGCACAGATACGCAGTATTTT
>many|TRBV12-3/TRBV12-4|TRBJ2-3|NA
CASSPGRLTDTQYF
TGTGCCAGCAGTCCGGGGCGCCTCACAGATACGCAGTATTTT
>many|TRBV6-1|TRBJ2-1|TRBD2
CASSLTSGLAYNEQFF
TGTGCCAGCAGTCTGACTAGCGGGCTTGCTTACAATGAGCAGTTCTTC